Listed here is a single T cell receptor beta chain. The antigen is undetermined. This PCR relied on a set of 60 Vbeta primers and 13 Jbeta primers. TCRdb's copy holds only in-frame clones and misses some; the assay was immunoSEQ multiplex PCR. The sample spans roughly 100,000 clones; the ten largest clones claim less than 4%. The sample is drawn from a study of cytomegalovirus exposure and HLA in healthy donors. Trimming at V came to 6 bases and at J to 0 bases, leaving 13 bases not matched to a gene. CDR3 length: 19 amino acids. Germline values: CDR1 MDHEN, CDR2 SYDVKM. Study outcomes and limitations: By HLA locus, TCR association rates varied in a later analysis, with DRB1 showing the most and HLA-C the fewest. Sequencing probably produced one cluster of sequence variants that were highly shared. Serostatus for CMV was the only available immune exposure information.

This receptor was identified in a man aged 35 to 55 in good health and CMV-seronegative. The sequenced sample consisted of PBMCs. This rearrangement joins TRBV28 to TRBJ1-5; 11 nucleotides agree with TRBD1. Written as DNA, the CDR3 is TGTGCCAGCAGGTACTACACAGGGACAGGGGGAACTAGCAATCAGCCCCAGCATTTT. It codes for CASRYYTGTGGTSNQPQHF.